The following is a TCR beta chain sequence with its context. The data were produced by immunoSEQ multiplex PCR, yet TCRdb's version contains in-frame clones alone and is incomplete. The repertoire consists of 300,000 to 400,000 clones, with 89% occurring once and the leading ten covering over 4%. The source of the sample is a study of blood T cell repertoires in COVID-19. Germline V gene sequence: CDR1 SGHAT, CDR2 FQNNGV. V lost 5 bases and J lost 5, with 18 bases in between. This CDR3 is 15 amino acids long. This sequence originates from a man in his 60s who had recovered from COVID-19. The chain employs TRBV11-2 and TRBJ1-1; possible D gene TRBD1, 5 bases. The sample comprised PBMCs or T cells enriched from blood (not recorded which). Here the CDR3 DNA reads TGTGCCAGCAGCCCTAATCAAGGAGGGGTTACTGAAGCTTTCTTT. Its translation is CASSPNQGGVTEAFF.